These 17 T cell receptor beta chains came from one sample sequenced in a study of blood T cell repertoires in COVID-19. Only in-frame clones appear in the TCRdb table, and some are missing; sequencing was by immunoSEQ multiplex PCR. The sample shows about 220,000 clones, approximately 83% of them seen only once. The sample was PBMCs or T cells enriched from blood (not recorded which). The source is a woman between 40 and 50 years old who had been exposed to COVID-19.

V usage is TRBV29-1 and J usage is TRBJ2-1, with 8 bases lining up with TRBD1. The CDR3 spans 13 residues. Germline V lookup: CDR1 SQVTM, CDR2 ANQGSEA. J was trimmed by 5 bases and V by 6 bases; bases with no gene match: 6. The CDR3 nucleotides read TGCAGCGTCAGGGACAGGATTGACAATGAGCAGTTCTTC. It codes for CSVRDRIDNEQFF.

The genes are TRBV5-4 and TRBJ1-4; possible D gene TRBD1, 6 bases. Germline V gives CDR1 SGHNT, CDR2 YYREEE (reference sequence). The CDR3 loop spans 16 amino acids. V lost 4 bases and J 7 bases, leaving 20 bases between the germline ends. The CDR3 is CASSPDLRQEAEKLFF. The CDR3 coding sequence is TGTGCCAGCAGCCCGGATCTTAGACAGGAAGCTGAAAAACTGTTTTTT.

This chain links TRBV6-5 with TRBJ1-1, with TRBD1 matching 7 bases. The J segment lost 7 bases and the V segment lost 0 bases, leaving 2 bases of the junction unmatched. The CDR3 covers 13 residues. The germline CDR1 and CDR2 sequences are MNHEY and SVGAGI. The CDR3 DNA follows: TGTGCCAGCAGTTACTCGACAGGGATTGAAGCTTTCTTT. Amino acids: CASSYSTGIEAFF.

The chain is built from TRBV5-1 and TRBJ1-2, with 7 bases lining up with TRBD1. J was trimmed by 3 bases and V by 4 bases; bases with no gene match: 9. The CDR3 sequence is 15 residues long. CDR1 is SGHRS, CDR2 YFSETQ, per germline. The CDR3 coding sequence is TGCGCCAGCAGCGGCGGGACAGCGAATTACTATGGCTACACCTTC. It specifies CASSGGTANYYGYTF.

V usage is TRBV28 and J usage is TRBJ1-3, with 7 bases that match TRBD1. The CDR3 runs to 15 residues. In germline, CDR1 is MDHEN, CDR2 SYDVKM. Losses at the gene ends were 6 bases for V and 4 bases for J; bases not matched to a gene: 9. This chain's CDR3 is CASSSHSDRGNTIYF. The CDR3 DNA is TGTGCCAGCAGCTCCCATTCGGACAGGGGAAACACCATATATTTT.

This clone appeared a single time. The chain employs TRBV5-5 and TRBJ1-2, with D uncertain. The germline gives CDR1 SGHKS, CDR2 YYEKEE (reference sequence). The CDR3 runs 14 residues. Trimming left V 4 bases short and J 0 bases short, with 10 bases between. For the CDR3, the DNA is TGTGCCAGCAGCCCTCACGGGTCTAACTATGGCTACACCTTC. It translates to CASSPHGSNYGYTF.

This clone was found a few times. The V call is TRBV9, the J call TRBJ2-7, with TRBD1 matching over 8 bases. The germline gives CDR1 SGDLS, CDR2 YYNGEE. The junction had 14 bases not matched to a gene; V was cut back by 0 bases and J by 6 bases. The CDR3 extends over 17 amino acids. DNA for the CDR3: TGTGCCAGCAGCGTAGGTTGGTTAAGACCAGGGGGCGGCGAGCAGTACTTC. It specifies CASSVGWLRPGGGEQYF.

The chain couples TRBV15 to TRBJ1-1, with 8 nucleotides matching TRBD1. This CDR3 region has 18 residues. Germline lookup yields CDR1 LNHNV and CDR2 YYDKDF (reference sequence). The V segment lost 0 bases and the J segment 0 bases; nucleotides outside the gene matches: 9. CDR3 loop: CATSRDRGQGWMNTEAFF. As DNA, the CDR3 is TGTGCCACCAGCAGAGACAGAGGACAGGGCTGGATGAACACTGAAGCTTTCTTT.

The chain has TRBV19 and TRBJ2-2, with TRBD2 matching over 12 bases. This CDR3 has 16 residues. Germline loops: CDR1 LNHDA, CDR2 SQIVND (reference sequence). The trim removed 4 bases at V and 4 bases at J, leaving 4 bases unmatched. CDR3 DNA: TGTGCCAGTAGTAAGGGACTAGCGGGTGTCACCGGGGAGCTGTTTTTT. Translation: CASSKGLAGVTGELFF.

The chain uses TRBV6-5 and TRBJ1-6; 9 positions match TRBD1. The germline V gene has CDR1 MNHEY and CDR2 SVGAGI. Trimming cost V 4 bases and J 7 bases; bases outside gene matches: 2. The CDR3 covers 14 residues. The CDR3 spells CASSSGTGNSPLHF. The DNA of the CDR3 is TGTGCCAGCAGTTCCGGGACAGGGAATTCACCCCTCCACTTT.

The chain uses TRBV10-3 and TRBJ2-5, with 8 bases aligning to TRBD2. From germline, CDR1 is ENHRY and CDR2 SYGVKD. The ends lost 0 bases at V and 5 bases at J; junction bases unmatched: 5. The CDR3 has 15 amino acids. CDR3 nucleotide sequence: TGTGCCATCAGTGAGTCTAGCGGGGCCGGGGAGACCCAGTACTTC. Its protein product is CAISESSGAGETQYF.

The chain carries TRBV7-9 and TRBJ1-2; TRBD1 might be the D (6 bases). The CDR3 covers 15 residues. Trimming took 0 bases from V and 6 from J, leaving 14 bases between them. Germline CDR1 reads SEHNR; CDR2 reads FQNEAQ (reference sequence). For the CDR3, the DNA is TGTGCCAGCAGCTTAGCGTCCAGGGGAATTAATGGCTACACCTTC. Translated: CASSLASRGINGYTF.

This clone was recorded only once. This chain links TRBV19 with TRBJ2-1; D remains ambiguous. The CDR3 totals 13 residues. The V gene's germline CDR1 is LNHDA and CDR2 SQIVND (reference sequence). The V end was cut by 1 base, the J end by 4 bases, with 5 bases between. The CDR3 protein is CASSIARYNEQFF. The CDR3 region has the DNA TGTGCCAGTAGTATAGCACGGTACAATGAGCAGTTCTTC.

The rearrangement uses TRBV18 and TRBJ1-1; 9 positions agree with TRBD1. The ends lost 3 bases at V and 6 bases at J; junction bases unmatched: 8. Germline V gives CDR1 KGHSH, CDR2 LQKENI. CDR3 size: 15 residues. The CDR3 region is CASSPEVGQGSEAFF. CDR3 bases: TGTGCCAGCTCACCGGAGGTCGGACAGGGGTCTGAAGCTTTCTTT.

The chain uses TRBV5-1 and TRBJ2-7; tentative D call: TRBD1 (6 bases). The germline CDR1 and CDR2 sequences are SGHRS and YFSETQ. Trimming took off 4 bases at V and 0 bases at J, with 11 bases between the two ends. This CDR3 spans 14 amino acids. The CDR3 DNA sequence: TGCGCCAGCAGCCCGGACAGTAACTCCTACGAGCAGTACTTC. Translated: CASSPDSNSYEQYF.

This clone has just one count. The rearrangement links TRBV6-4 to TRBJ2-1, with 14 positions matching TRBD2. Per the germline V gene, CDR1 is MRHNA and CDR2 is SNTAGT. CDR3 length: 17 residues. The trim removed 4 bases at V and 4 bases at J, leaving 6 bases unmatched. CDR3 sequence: CASSGLAGGNFYNEQFF. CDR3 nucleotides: TGTGCCAGCAGTGGACTAGCGGGGGGGAATTTTTACAATGAGCAGTTCTTC.

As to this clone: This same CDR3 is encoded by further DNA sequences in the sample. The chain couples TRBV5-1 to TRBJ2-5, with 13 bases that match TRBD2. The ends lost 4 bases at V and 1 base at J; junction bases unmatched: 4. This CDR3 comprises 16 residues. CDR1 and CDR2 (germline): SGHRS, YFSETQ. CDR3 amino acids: CASSPRTSGGQETQYF. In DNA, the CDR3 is TGCGCCAGCAGCCCGCGGACTAGCGGGGGCCAAGAGACCCAGTACTTC.